These 21 T cell receptor beta chains came from one sample sequenced in a study of cytomegalovirus exposure and HLA in healthy donors. The PCR made use of 60 Vbeta and 13 Jbeta primers. Method: immunoSEQ multiplex PCR; TCRdb's copy keeps in-frame clones and lacks some. The data hold around 70,000 clones, with roughly 76% observed a single time. The sample comprised PBMCs. Source of these receptors: a male donor in good health and CMV-seropositive.

The chain recombines TRBV7-9 with TRBJ2-1; TRBD2 matches at 7 bases. CDR1 and CDR2 (germline): SEHNR, FQNEAQ (reference sequence). CDR3 length equals 15 residues. V lost 2 bases and J lost 1; bases outside the gene matches: 2. CDR3 bases: TGTGCCAGCAGCTTATGGGGAGGGTCCTACAATGAGCAGTTCTTC. Protein sequence: CASSLWGGSYNEQFF.

The J gene is TRBJ1-1, the V gene TRBV18; possible D gene TRBD1, 6 bases. V lost 0 bases and J 4 bases, leaving 9 bases between the germline ends. From germline, CDR1 is KGHSH and CDR2 LQKENI. This CDR3 is 14 amino acids long. DNA of the CDR3: TGTGCCAGCTCACCACCAGCAGGGGTCACTGAAGCTTTCTTT. Its translation: CASSPPAGVTEAFF.

The chain couples TRBV30 to TRBJ2-1; 11 bases align to TRBD2. V shed 2 bases, J shed 8 bases, and the junction held 5 bases outside the gene matches. The germline V gene encodes CDR1 GTSNPN and CDR2 SVGIG (reference sequence). The CDR3 has 14 amino acids. The CDR3 sequence is CAWSLAGGWDEQFF. The CDR3, as DNA: TGTGCCTGGAGTCTAGCGGGGGGATGGGATGAGCAGTTCTTC.

V is TRBV4-1 and J is TRBJ2-5, with D possibly TRBD2 on 6 matching bases. CDR1 MGHRA and CDR2 YSYEKL come from the germline V gene. The CDR3 has 13 amino acids. V dropped 8 bases and J dropped 5 bases, with 15 bases sitting between them. CDR3 DNA sequence: TGCGCCAGCTCGCTCGGACTACTCGAGACCCAGTACTTC. Encoded protein: CASSLGLLETQYF.

V usage is TRBV5-1 and J usage is TRBJ2-5; D not certain. This CDR3 is 14 amino acids long. Trimming left V 0 bases short and J 3 bases short, with 9 bases between. Germline V gene data show CDR1 as SGHRS and CDR2 as YFSETQ. In nucleotides, the CDR3 is TGCGCCAGCAGCTTGGGGAGATCCGAAGAGACCCAGTACTTC. Translated, it gives CASSLGRSEETQYF. Full variable domain (missing parts from reference TRBV5-1 and TRBJ2-5): KAGVTQTPRYLIKTRGQQVTLSCSPISGHRSVSWYQQTPGQGLQFLFEYFSETQRNKGNFPGRFSGRQFSNSRSEMNVSTLELGDSALYLCASSLGRSEETQYFGPGTRLLVL.

The chain is built from TRBV28 and TRBJ1-3; D call uncertain. The germline V and J ends were trimmed by 2 bases and 0 bases, with 11 bases remaining between them. Per germline, CDR1 MDHEN and CDR2 SYDVKM. The CDR3 runs 16 residues. The CDR3 sequence: CASSLVGRGSGNTIYF. In DNA, the CDR3 is TGTGCCAGCAGTTTAGTCGGACGGGGCTCTGGAAACACCATATATTTT.

The chain combines TRBV5-1 with TRBJ2-7; TRBD2 matches 12 bases. Germline assignment: CDR1 SGHRS and CDR2 YFSETQ. The CDR3 extends over 17 amino acids. With 0 bases clipped from V and 4 bases from J, the junction kept 8 bases outside the gene matches. CDR3 nucleotide sequence: TGCGCCAGCAGCTTGGCGCAAAAGACTAGCGGGAGTTACGAGCAGTACTTC. Translated: CASSLAQKTSGSYEQYF.

The chain links TRBV5-1 to TRBJ2-2; 10 nucleotides agree with TRBD1. Germline trimming cut 0 bases from V and 6 bases from J; bases unmatched to any gene: 2. The CDR3 sequence is 15 residues long. The germline CDR1 and CDR2 sequences are SGHRS and YFSETQ. The chain's CDR3 is CASSLGQGASGELFF. The CDR3 DNA sequence: TGCGCCAGCAGCTTGGGACAGGGGGCTTCCGGGGAGCTGTTTTTT.

This sequence joins TRBV4-2 and TRBJ2-3; TRBD2 aligns across 10 bases. The CDR3 is 15 amino acids. The germline gives CDR1 LGHNA, CDR2 YNFKEQ. J lost 2 bases, V lost 4 bases, and 3 bases had no gene match. As DNA, the CDR3 is TGTGCCAGCAGCCCCGGGACTAGCGACACAGATACGCAGTATTTT. Translated: CASSPGTSDTDTQYF.

The rearrangement uses TRBV19 and TRBJ1-6; D is undetermined. Germline V gene data show CDR1 as LNHDA and CDR2 as SQIVND (reference sequence). The CDR3 contains 14 residues. V shed 3 bases and J shed 7 bases, with 10 bases lying between them. The CDR3 DNA is TGTGCCAGTAGTATCTCAGCAGGAAATTCACCCCTCCACTTT. Its protein is CASSISAGNSPLHF. Drawing the rest from reference TRBV19 and TRBJ1-6, the complete variable domain is DGGITQSPKYLFRKEGQNVTLSCEQNLNHDAMYWYRQDPGQGLRLIYYSQIVNDFQKGDIAEGYSVSREKKESFPLTVTSAQKNPTAFYLCASSISAGNSPLHFGNGTRLTVT.

The V and J genes are TRBV5-5 and TRBJ1-4; D might be TRBD1 (5 bases). In germline, CDR1 is SGHKS, CDR2 YYEKEE (reference sequence). V dropped 0 bases and J dropped 8 bases, with 14 bases sitting between them. CDR3 length: 15 residues. The CDR3 spells CASSLAIGGREKLFF. In nucleotides, the CDR3 is TGTGCCAGCAGCTTGGCGATCGGGGGACGGGAAAAACTGTTTTTT. The entire variable domain, with the rest obtained from reference TRBV5-5 and TRBJ1-4, is as follows: DAGVTQSPTHLIKTRGQQVTLRCSPISGHKSVSWYQQVLGQGPQFIFQYYEKEERGRGNFPDRFSARQFPNYSSELNVNALLLGDSALYLCASSLAIGGREKLFFGSGTQLSVL.

The chain couples TRBV7-2 to TRBJ2-3; weak D call: TRBD2 (6 bases). Trimming took off 6 bases at V and 6 bases at J, with 10 bases between the two ends. Germline CDR1 SGHTA, CDR2 FQGNSA. CDR3 length: 12 amino acids. The CDR3 region is CASRRGGDTQYF. The DNA for the CDR3 is TGTGCCAGCAGGAGAGGAGGGGATACGCAGTATTTT.

The V call is TRBV18, the J call TRBJ2-7, with TRBD1 as a possible D gene (5 bases). The CDR3 is 14 residues long. Germline assignment: CDR1 KGHSH and CDR2 LQKENI. Trimming shortened V by 2 bases and J by 6 bases, and 14 bases separated the two germline ends. This CDR3 is CASSPAGAGGEQYF. DNA for the CDR3: TGTGCCAGCTCACCAGCTGGGGCAGGTGGCGAGCAGTACTTC.

The rearrangement uses TRBV7-6 and TRBJ2-3; 11 positions agree with TRBD2. V was clipped by 4 bases and J by 4 bases; unmatched bases: 7. The CDR3 has 16 residues. Germline CDR1 is SGHVS and CDR2 is FNYEAQ. CDR3 bases: TGTGCCAGCAGCTCCCAACTAGCGGGGGTGGCAGATACGCAGTATTTT. Its translation is CASSSQLAGVADTQYF.

This clone was recorded a few times. The gene calls are TRBV9 and TRBJ2-5; D unresolved. Germline V gives CDR1 SGDLS, CDR2 YYNGEE. The CDR3 runs to 15 residues. Trimming took off 0 bases at V and 5 bases at J, with 14 bases between the two ends. The CDR3 DNA reads TGTGCCAGCAGCGTAGGTGCCCCGGTCCGCGAGACCCAGTACTTC. Translation gives CASSVGAPVRETQYF.

This clone turned up a few times. The CDR3 is CASRKDRAGAYEQYF. Here the CDR3 DNA reads TGTGCCAGCAGGAAGGACAGGGCCGGCGCCTACGAGCAGTACTTC. This chain uses TRBV2 with TRBJ2-7; 8 nucleotides match TRBD1. CDR1 SNHLY and CDR2 FYNNEI come from the germline V gene. This CDR3 has 15 residues. V gave up 6 bases and J gave up 2 bases; unmatched junction bases: 9.

This clone has more than one count but fewer than ten. The chain joins TRBV9 to TRBJ2-1; D might be TRBD2 (6 bases). The germline gives CDR1 SGDLS, CDR2 YYNGEE. V was pared by 3 bases and J by 6 bases, with 19 bases between. The CDR3 sequence is 16 residues long. The CDR3 nucleotides read TGTGCCAGCAGCGGGTTGAGTAGCGGCGTGGGCAATGAGCAGTTCTTC. Translation: CASSGLSSGVGNEQFF. Combining the CDR3 with reference TRBV9 and TRBJ2-1 gives the whole variable domain DSGVTQTPKHLITATGQRVTLRCSPRSGDLSVYWYQQSLDQGLQFLIQYYNGEERAKGNILERFSAQQFPDLHSELNLSSLELGDSALYFCASSGLSSGVGNEQFFGPGTRLTVL.

This clone was found once. The chain recombines TRBV15 with TRBJ2-5; 10 nucleotides align to TRBD2. Germline V gene data show CDR1 as LNHNV and CDR2 as YYDKDF (reference sequence). V lost 5 bases to trimming and J lost 0 bases; unmatched junction nucleotides: 3. CDR3 length: 15 residues. The CDR3 sequence is CATSELAGNQETQYF. The CDR3 region has the DNA TGTGCCACCAGCGAACTAGCGGGAAACCAAGAGACCCAGTACTTC.

The V and J genes are TRBV14 and TRBJ2-2; possibly TRBD2 for D (5 bases). Germline V gene data show CDR1 as SGHDN and CDR2 as FVKESK. Trimming stripped 1 base from V and 0 bases from J, with 12 bases between. This CDR3 region has 17 residues. The CDR3 DNA is TGTGCCAGCAGCCAAGGTTCGGGGATCTCGAACACCGGGGAGCTGTTTTTT. Translation: CASSQGSGISNTGELFF.

A few counts support this clone. CDR3 nucleotides: TGTGCCTGGAGTGTATTTGGCGGGACAGGGGGAGGCTACACCTTC. Its translation is CAWSVFGGTGGGYTF. The rearrangement uses TRBV30 and TRBJ1-2, with TRBD1 matching 11 bases. CDR1 is GTSNPN and CDR2 is SVGIG in the germline V gene (reference sequence). Trimming cost V 0 bases and J 8 bases; bases outside gene matches: 8. The CDR3 spans 15 residues.

The V gene is TRBV7-2, the J gene TRBJ1-6; the D is unclear. The germline gives CDR1 SGHTA, CDR2 FQGNSA. CDR3 size: 13 residues. Trimming took off 2 bases at V and 7 bases at J, with 6 bases between the two ends. This CDR3 is CASSLPLNSPLHF. The DNA of the CDR3 is TGTGCCAGCAGCTTACCCCTGAATTCACCCCTCCACTTT.